The clone carrying this T cell receptor beta chain was picked up a small number of times. Its antigen is as yet unknown. This CDR3 region has 13 residues. V gave up 2 bases and J gave up 4 bases, with 6 bases separating them. The sample comes from a study of T cells after yellow fever vaccination. Findings of the study overall: Abundant bulk-population clonotypes could contaminate the FACS-sorted repertoires.

5'RACE template switching generated TCR cDNA, adding a universal primer site and UMIs. MiXCR was run by TCRdb on the 5' RACE reads, yielding one entry per CDR3 protein. Of around 600,000 distinct CDR3 sequences in the sample, 9% to 15% were seen once. The rearrangement uses TRBV12-3 or TRBV12-4 and TRBJ1-5, with unresolved D. The sample consisted of PBMCs, taken on the day of the yellow fever booster vaccination. This receptor was identified in a man younger than 45 who received the YFV17D yellow fever vaccine. The CDR3 loop is CASSLSLNQPQHF. As DNA, the CDR3 is TGTGCCAGCAGTTTATCCTTGAATCAGCCCCAGCATTTT.